This entry lists 13 T cell receptor beta chains sequenced from one sample in a study of response to subunit inactivated influenza vaccine. TCRdb used MiXCR to reprocess the RT-PCR reads, holding one entry per CDR3 protein. The sample includes over 800,000 distinct CDR3 sequences, around 21% seen only once; the top ten take about 10%. Material: PBMCs from blood, obtained around 5 days after vaccination. All receptors come from a man aged 50 to 60 who received an inactivated influenza vaccine.

The chain links TRBV4-3 to TRBJ2-3; no firm D call. CDR1 and CDR2 from the germline V gene are LGHNA and YSLEER. The CDR3 spans 14 residues. V was clipped by 0 bases and J by 1 base, with 5 bases between them. The CDR3 region is CASSQEIGTDTQYF. CDR3 sequence (DNA): TGCGCCAGCAGCCAAGAAATAGGCACAGATACGCAGTATTTT.

The chain employs TRBV5-1 and TRBJ2-2, with no clear D. This CDR3 spans 13 amino acids. Trimming left V 6 bases short and J 1 base short, with 7 bases between. Per the germline V gene, CDR1 is SGHRS and CDR2 is YFSETQ. The CDR3 region is CASKVENTGELFF. The CDR3 nucleotides read TGCGCCAGCAAGGTGGAGAACACCGGGGAGCTGTTTTTT. Using reference TRBV5-1 and TRBJ2-2 for the parts outside the CDR3, the full variable domain is KAGVTQTPRYLIKTRGQQVTLSCSPISGHRSVSWYQQTPGQGLQFLFEYFSETQRNKGNFPGRFSGRQFSNSRSEMNVSTLELGDSALYLCASKVENTGELFFGEGSRLTVL.

This clonotype was found a few times. The chain's CDR3 is CATSRTRGRGVANEKLFF. DNA for the CDR3: TGTGCCACCAGCAGGACCAGGGGGCGCGGAGTGGCTAATGAAAAACTGTTTTTT. This chain links TRBV15 with TRBJ1-4; 8 bases are shared with TRBD1. After removal of 3 bases from V and 3 bases from J, the junction contained 12 bases not matched to a gene. The CDR3 has 18 amino acids. Germline V lookup: CDR1 LNHNV, CDR2 YYDKDF (reference sequence).

The J gene is TRBJ2-5, the V gene TRBV9; 7 nucleotides align to TRBD1. The J segment lost 5 bases and the V segment lost 4 bases, leaving 5 bases of the junction unmatched. Germline assignment: CDR1 SGDLS and CDR2 YYNGEE. This CDR3 has 13 amino acids. The CDR3 is CASSTTGVETQYF. The CDR3 DNA reads TGTGCCAGCAGCACAACAGGGGTTGAGACCCAGTACTTC.

V usage is TRBV5-6 and J usage is TRBJ2-3; no definite D call. V was clipped by 1 base and J by 8 bases, with 14 bases between them. Germline assignment: CDR1 SGHDT and CDR2 YYEEEE. The CDR3 is 14 amino acids. CDR3 protein: CASSLSRGDLTQYF. The CDR3 DNA reads as TGTGCCAGCAGCTTGTCTAGAGGAGACCTTACGCAGTATTTT.

A few counts support this clonotype. The chain employs TRBV27 and TRBJ1-2, with 8 bases aligning to TRBD1. Germline trimming cut 5 bases from V and 7 bases from J; bases unmatched to any gene: 9. Germline CDR1 MNHEY, CDR2 SMNVEV (reference sequence). This CDR3 contains 14 residues. DNA of the CDR3: TGTGCCAGCAGTCCCCAGCCAGGGGGCTCTGGCTACACCTTC. It translates to CASSPQPGGSGYTF.

This clonotype occurred a few times. The chain carries TRBV5-5 and TRBJ2-5, with D possibly being TRBD2 (6 bases). Germline V gene lookup returns CDR1 SGHKS and CDR2 YYEKEE (reference sequence). Deletions cut 3 bases from V and 2 bases from J, with 14 bases between. This CDR3 is built from 15 residues. CDR3 in amino acids: CASSSRGTQQETQYF. The CDR3 bases are TGTGCCAGCAGCTCCCGGGGGACCCAACAAGAGACCCAGTACTTC. Full variable domain (remainder filled in from reference TRBV5-5 and TRBJ2-5): DAGVTQSPTHLIKTRGQQVTLRCSPISGHKSVSWYQQVLGQGPQFIFQYYEKEERGRGNFPDRFSARQFPNYSSELNVNALLLGDSALYLCASSSRGTQQETQYFGPGTRLLVL.

This clonotype has a handful of counts. The chain combines TRBV10-3 with TRBJ2-7; 8 bases match TRBD2. The CDR3 consists of 15 residues. The V gene's germline CDR1 is ENHRY and CDR2 SYGVKD. V was clipped by 6 bases and J by 1 base; unmatched bases: 8. The CDR3 protein is CAIRTTGLGSYEQYF. DNA of the CDR3: TGTGCCATCAGGACAACGGGACTAGGGTCCTACGAGCAGTACTTC.

The gene calls are TRBV28 and TRBJ2-1; 8 nucleotides line up with TRBD2. Germline assignment: CDR1 MDHEN and CDR2 SYDVKM. The CDR3 has 14 residues. V lost 3 bases and J lost 7; bases outside the gene matches: 5. CDR3 DNA: TGTGCCAGCAGTTTTATCGGGACTAGAAATGAGCAGTTCTTC. This encodes CASSFIGTRNEQFF.

The chain uses TRBV19 and TRBJ2-5; a possible D gene is TRBD1 (6 bases). Germline values: CDR1 LNHDA, CDR2 SQIVND (reference sequence). There are 14 residues in the CDR3. The ends were cut back, 3 bases at V and 1 base at J, with 9 bases in the middle. The CDR3 DNA follows: TGTGCCAGTAGTATCGACAGGACCCAAGAGACCCAGTACTTC. Residues: CASSIDRTQETQYF.

At least ten counts were recorded for this clonotype. This sequence joins TRBV7-2 and TRBJ2-7, with TRBD1 identical over 7 bases. V lost 1 base to trimming and J lost 9 bases; unmatched junction nucleotides: 3. This CDR3 comprises 12 residues. CDR1 and CDR2 (germline): SGHTA, FQGNSA. The CDR3: CASSLDRGRQYF. In nucleotides, the CDR3 is TGTGCCAGCAGCTTAGACAGGGGACGGCAGTACTTC. Combining the CDR3 with reference TRBV7-2 and TRBJ2-7 gives the whole variable domain GAGVSQSPSNKVTEKGKDVELRCDPISGHTALYWYRQSLGQGLEFLIYFQGNSAPDKSGLPSDRFSAERTGGSVSTLTIQRTQQEDSAVYLCASSLDRGRQYFGPGTRLTVT.

The chain couples TRBV24-1 to TRBJ1-2, with D possibly being TRBD1 (5 bases). This CDR3 contains 14 residues. The V end was cut by 1 base, the J end by 7 bases, with 12 bases between. Germline assignment: CDR1 KGHDR and CDR2 SFDVKD. CDR3 in amino acids: CATSDFREGSGYTF. DNA of the CDR3: TGTGCCACCAGTGATTTTAGGGAGGGGAGTGGCTACACCTTC.

Many counts were recorded for this clonotype. The rearrangement joins TRBV7-2 to TRBJ2-5; perhaps TRBD1 as D (5 bases). This CDR3 contains 14 residues. Germline V gene lookup returns CDR1 SGHTA and CDR2 FQGNSA. V lost 5 bases to trimming and J lost 5 bases, with 15 bases between them. CDR3 in amino acids: CASSRDRGWETQYF. The CDR3 DNA sequence: TGTGCCAGCAGCCGAGATAGGGGTTGGGAGACCCAGTACTTC.